The present TCR beta chain was sequenced within a study of early T cells in non-severe SARS-CoV-2 infection. Study at large: Chains were not paired, and sequencing was done on bulk RNA from unsorted whole blood.

A single record per CDR3 protein comes from TCRdb applying MiXCR to the 5' RACE reads. In the table there are 70,000 to 85,000 distinct CDR3 sequences, more than 9% of which are singletons. This CDR3 has 16 residues. J gave up 1 base and V 5 bases, and 9 bases lay outside the gene matches. Per the germline V gene, CDR1 is MDHEN and CDR2 is SYDVKM. The sequencing input was whole blood. The source of this sequence is an adult who was a healthcare worker with PCR-confirmed SARS-CoV-2 infection or an uninfected control (not recorded which). V and J are TRBV28 and TRBJ2-7; 9 bases line up with TRBD2. This CDR3 is CASSPSEAGGSYEQYF. Here the CDR3 DNA reads TGTGCCAGCAGTCCCAGTGAAGCGGGAGGATCCTACGAGCAGTACTTC.